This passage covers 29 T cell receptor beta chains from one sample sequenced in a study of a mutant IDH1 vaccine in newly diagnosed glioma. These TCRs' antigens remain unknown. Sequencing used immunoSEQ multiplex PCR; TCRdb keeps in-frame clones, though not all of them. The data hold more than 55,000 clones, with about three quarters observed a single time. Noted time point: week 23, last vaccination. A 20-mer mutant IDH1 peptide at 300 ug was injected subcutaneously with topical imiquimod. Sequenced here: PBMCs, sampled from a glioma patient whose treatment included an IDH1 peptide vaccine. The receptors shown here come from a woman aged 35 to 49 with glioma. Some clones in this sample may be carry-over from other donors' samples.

CDR3 sequence: CASSSPWDTSSGANVLTF. In DNA, the CDR3 is TGTGCCAGCAGCTCGCCCTGGGACACCTCCTCTGGGGCCAACGTCCTGACTTTC. V gene TRBV5-6 combines with J gene TRBJ2-6, with D possibly TRBD1 on 6 matching bases. Germline loops: CDR1 SGHDT, CDR2 YYEEEE. With 3 bases removed from V and 0 bases from J, the gap between germline ends came to 16 bases. This CDR3 is built from 18 residues. The full variable domain, with the rest looked up from reference TRBV5-6 and TRBJ2-6, is DAGVTQSPTHLIKTRGQQVTLRCSPKSGHDTVSWYQQALGQGPQFIFQYYEEEERQRGNFPDRFSGHQFPNYSSELNVNALLLGDSALYLCASSSPWDTSSGANVLTFGAGSRLTVL.

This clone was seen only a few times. The CDR3 bases are TGTGCCAGCAGTGAAATTGTAAGGGGGAACACTGAAGCTTTCTTT. Its protein is CASSEIVRGNTEAFF. The chain carries TRBV2 and TRBJ1-1; tentatively, D is TRBD1 (5 bases). CDR3 length equals 15 residues. The germline CDR1 and CDR2 sequences are SNHLY and FYNNEI. Trimming pared 2 bases from V and 1 base from J, leaving 11 bases between.

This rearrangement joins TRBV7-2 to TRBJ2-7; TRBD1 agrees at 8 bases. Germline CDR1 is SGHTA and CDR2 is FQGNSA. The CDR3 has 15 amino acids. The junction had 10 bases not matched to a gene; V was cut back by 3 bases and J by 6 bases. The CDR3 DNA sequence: TGTGCCAGCAGCTTCTATTGGGAACAGGGGGTCGAGCAGTACTTC. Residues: CASSFYWEQGVEQYF.

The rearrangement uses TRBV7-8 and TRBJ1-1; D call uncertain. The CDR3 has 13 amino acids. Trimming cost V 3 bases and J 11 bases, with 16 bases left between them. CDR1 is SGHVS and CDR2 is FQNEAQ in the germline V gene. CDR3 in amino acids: CASSLVAVPGAFF. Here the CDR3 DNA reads TGTGCCAGCAGCTTGGTCGCGGTCCCGGGGGCTTTCTTT.

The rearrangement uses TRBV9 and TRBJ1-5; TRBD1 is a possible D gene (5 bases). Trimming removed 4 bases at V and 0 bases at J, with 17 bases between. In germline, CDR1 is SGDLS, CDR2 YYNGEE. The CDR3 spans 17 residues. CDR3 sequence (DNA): TGTGCCAGCAGCCTATACGACAGCCCATATAGCAATCAGCCCCAGCATTTT. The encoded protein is CASSLYDSPYSNQPQHF.

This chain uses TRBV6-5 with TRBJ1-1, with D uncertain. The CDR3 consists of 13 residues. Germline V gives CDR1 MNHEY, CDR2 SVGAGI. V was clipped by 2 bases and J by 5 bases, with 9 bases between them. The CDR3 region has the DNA TGTGCCAGCAGTTACGTCGGGAGGACTGAAGCTTTCTTT. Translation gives CASSYVGRTEAFF.

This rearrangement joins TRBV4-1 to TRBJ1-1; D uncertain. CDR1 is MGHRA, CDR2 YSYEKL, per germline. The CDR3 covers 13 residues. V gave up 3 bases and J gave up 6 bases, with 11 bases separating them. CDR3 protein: CASSHKAVPEAFF. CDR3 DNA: TGCGCCAGCAGCCACAAAGCGGTACCTGAAGCTTTCTTT.

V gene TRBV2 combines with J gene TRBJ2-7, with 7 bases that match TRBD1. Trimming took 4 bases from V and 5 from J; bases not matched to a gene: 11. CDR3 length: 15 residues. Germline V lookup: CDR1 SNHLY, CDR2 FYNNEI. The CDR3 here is CASSVEGAFSNEQYF. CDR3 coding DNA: TGTGCCAGCAGTGTAGAGGGGGCCTTCTCTAACGAGCAGTACTTC. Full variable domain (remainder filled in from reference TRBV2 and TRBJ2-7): EPEVTQTPSHQVTQMGQEVILRCVPISNHLYFYWYRQILGQKVEFLVSFYNNEISEKSEIFDDQFSVERPDGSNFTLKIRSTKLEDSAMYFCASSVEGAFSNEQYFGPGTRLTVT.

The DNA for the CDR3 is TGTGCCAGTAGTGGGAGGGGGTTCAATCAGCCCCAGCATTTT. Translation: CASSGRGFNQPQHF. The rearrangement uses TRBV19 and TRBJ1-5, with D perhaps TRBD1 (6 bases). Germline V CDR1 and CDR2: LNHDA, SQIVND (reference sequence). Trimming removed 5 bases at V and 3 bases at J, with 11 bases between. This CDR3 spans 14 amino acids. Variable domain in full (rest from reference TRBV19 and TRBJ1-5): DGGITQSPKYLFRKEGQNVTLSCEQNLNHDAMYWYRQDPGQGLRLIYYSQIVNDFQKGDIAEGYSVSREKKESFPLTVTSAQKNPTAFYLCASSGRGFNQPQHFGDGTRLSIL.

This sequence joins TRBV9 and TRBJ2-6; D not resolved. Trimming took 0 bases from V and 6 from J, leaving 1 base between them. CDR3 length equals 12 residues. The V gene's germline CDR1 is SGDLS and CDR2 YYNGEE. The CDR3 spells CASSVEANVLTF. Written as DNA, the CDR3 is TGTGCCAGCAGCGTAGAGGCCAACGTCCTGACTTTC.

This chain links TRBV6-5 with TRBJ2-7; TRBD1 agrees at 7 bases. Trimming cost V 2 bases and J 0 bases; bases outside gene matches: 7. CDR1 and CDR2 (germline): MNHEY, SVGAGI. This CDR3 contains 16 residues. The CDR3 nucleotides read TGTGCCAGCAGTTACAGGACAGGCCCTCCCTCCTACGAGCAGTACTTC. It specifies CASSYRTGPPSYEQYF.

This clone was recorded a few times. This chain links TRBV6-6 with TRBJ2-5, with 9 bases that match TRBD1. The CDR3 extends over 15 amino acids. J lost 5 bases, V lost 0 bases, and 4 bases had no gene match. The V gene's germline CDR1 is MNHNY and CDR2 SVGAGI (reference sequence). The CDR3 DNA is TGTGCCAGCAGTTACTCAGGACAGGGGAGGGAGACCCAGTACTTC. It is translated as CASSYSGQGRETQYF.

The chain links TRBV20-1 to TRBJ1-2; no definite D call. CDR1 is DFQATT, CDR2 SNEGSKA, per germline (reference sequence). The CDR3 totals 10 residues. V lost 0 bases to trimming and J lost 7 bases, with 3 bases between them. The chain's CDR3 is CSARESGYTF. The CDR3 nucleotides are TGCAGTGCTAGAGAATCTGGCTACACCTTC.

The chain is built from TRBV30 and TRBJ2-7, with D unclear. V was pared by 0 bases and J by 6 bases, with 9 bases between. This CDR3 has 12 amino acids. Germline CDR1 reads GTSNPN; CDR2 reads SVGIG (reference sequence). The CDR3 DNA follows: TGTGCCTGGAGTGTACCAATCTCCGAGCAGTACTTC. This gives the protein CAWSVPISEQYF. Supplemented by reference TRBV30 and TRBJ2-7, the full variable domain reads SQTIHQWPATLVQPVGSPLSLECTVEGTSNPNLYWYRQAAGRGLQLLFYSVGIGQISSEVPQNLSASRPQDRQFILSSKKLLLSDSGFYLCAWSVPISEQYFGPGTRLTVT.

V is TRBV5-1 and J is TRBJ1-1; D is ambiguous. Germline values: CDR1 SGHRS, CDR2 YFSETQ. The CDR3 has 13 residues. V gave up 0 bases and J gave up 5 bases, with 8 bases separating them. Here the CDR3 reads CASSLAGRTEAFF. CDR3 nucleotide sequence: TGCGCCAGCAGCTTGGCCGGGAGGACTGAAGCTTTCTTT. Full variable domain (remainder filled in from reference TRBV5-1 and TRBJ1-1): KAGVTQTPRYLIKTRGQQVTLSCSPISGHRSVSWYQQTPGQGLQFLFEYFSETQRNKGNFPGRFSGRQFSNSRSEMNVSTLELGDSALYLCASSLAGRTEAFFGQGTRLTVV.

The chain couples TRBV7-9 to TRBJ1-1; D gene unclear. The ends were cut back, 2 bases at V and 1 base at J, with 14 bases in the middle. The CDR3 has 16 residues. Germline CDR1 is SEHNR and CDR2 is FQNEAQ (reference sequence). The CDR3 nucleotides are TGTGCCAGCAGCTTACCGCGCGGCCAGCCGAACACTGAAGCTTTCTTT. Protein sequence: CASSLPRGQPNTEAFF.

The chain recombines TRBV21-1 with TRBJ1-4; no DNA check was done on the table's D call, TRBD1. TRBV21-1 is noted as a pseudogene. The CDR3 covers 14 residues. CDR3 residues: CASSKLGGREKLFF. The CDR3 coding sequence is TGTGCCAGCAGCAAACTTGGGGGCCGGGAAAAACTGTTTTTT.

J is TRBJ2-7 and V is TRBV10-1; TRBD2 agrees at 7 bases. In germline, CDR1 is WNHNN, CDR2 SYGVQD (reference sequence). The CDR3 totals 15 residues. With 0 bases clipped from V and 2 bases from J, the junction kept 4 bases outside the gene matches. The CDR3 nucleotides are TGCGCCAGCAGTGAGTCGTCGCTAGCGGCCTACGAGCAGTACTTC. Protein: CASSESSLAAYEQYF.

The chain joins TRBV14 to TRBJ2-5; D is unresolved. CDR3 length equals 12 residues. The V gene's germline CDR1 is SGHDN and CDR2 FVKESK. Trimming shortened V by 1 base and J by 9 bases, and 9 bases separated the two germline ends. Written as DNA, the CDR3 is TGTGCCAGCAGCCAAGCCCGGGTGGCCCAGTACTTC. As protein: CASSQARVAQYF. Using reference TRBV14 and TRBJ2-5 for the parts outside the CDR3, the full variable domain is EAGVTQFPSHSVIEKGQTVTLRCDPISGHDNLYWYRRVMGKEIKFLLHFVKESKQDESGMPNNRFLAERTGGTYSTLKVQPAELEDSGVYFCASSQARVAQYFGPGTRLLVL.

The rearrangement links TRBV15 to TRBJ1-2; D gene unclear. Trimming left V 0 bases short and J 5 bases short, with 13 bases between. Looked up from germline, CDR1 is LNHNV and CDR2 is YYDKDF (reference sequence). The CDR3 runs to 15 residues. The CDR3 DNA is TGTGCCACCAGCAGAGATAGTTCTCTCACATATGGCTACACCTTC. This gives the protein CATSRDSSLTYGYTF.

CDR3 region: CASSFLGVTSTDTQYF. The CDR3 DNA reads TGTGCCAGCAGCTTTTTGGGGGTAACTAGCACAGATACGCAGTATTTT. This chain links TRBV7-2 with TRBJ2-3; possibly TRBD1 or TRBD2 for D (5 bases each). Trimming pared 3 bases from V and 0 bases from J, leaving 13 bases between. From germline, CDR1 is SGHTA and CDR2 FQGNSA. The CDR3 is 16 residues long.

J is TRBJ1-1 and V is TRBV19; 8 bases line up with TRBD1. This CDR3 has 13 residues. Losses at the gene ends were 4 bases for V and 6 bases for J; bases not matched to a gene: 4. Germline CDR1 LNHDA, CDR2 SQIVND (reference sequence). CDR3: CASSNQGAAEAFF. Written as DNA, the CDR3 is TGTGCCAGTAGTAATCAGGGGGCGGCTGAAGCTTTCTTT.

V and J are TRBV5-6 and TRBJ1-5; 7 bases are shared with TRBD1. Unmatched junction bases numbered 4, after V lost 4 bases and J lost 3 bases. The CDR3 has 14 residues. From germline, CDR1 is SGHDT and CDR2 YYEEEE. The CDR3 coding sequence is TGTGCCAGCAGCCGGACAGGCAACAATCAGCCCCAGCATTTT. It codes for CASSRTGNNQPQHF.

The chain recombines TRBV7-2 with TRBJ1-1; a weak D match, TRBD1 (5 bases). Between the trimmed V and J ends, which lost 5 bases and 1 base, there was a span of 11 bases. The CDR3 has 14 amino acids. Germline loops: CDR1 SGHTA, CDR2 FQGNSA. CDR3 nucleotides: TGTGCCAGCAGCCCCGGGGCGGCGAACACTGAAGCTTTCTTT. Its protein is CASSPGAANTEAFF.

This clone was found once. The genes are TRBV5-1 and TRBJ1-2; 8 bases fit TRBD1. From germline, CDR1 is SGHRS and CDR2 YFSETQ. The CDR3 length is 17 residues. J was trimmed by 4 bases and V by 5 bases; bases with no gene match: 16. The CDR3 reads CASSGLSGAGGVYGYTF. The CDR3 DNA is TGCGCCAGCAGTGGGCTTTCGGGAGCAGGGGGCGTCTATGGCTACACCTTC. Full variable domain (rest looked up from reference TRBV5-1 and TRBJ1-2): KAGVTQTPRYLIKTRGQQVTLSCSPISGHRSVSWYQQTPGQGLQFLFEYFSETQRNKGNFPGRFSGRQFSNSRSEMNVSTLELGDSALYLCASSGLSGAGGVYGYTFGSGTRLTVV.

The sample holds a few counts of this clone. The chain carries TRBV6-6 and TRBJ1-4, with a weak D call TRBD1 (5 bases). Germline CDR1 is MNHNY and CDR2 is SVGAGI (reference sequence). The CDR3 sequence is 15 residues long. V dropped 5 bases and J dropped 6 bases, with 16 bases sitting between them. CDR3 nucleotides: TGTGCCAGCAGTGACCTGACAGATCTTCATGAAAAACTGTTTTTT. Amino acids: CASSDLTDLHEKLFF.

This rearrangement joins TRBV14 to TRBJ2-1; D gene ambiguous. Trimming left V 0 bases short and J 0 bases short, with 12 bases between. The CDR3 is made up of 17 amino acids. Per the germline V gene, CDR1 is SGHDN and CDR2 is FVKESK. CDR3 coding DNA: TGTGCCAGCAGCCAAGAGTACAGATTAATCTCCTACAATGAGCAGTTCTTC. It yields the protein CASSQEYRLISYNEQFF.

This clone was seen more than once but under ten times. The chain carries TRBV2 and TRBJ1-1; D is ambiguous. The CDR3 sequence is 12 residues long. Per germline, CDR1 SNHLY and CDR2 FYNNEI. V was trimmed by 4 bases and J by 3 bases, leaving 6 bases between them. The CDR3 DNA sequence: TGTGCCAGCAGTGTTGGAGACACTGAAGCTTTCTTT. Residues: CASSVGDTEAFF.

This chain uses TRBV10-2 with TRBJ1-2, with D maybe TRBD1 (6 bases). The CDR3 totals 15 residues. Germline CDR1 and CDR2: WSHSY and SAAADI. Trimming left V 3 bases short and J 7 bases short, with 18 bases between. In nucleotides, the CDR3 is TGCGCCAGCAGTGACCCTGAGGGGGAAGCGGGTGGCTACACCTTC. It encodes CASSDPEGEAGGYTF.